Listed here are 28 T cell receptor beta chains from one sample, sequenced in a study of tumor and adjacent non-tumor tissue in lung cancer (dated by TCRdb to 2016 to 2019). Receptors were amplified or captured by multiplex PCR. This sample was sequenced with an Illumina HiSeq 2500. Following protocols modified from ARM-PCR, the researchers constructed TCRbeta libraries through three rounds of nested PCR with primers (Table S4). In-frame beta chains were kept once TCRdb had trimmed the public reads at Q25 with fastp and called clones with MiXCR. Here each entry gathers all rows of one CDR3 protein and keeps the most common genes and DNA. Across this sample there are 75,000 to 95,000 distinct CDR3 sequences, with approximately 73% seen only once. Jointly, the top ten make up 21% of the sample. Bulk unsorted tissue served as the source for RNA extraction, and RNA quality was assessed using a NanoDrop ND-1000 and an Agilent 2100. The normal lung samples consisted of distant non-tumor tissue collected more than 3 cm from the tumor edge.

Material for sequencing was distant non-tumor lung tissue. Receptors were obtained from a woman aged 45-60 years with non-small cell lung cancer.

This clonotype has a count of ten or more. This chain connects TRBV7-9 to TRBJ2-1, with 7 bases that match TRBD1. Germline values: CDR1 SEHNR, CDR2 FQNEAQ (reference sequence). The CDR3 runs to 14 residues. J gave up 6 bases and V 5 bases, and 7 bases lay outside the gene matches. The CDR3 DNA is TGTGCCAGCAGCAAGACAGGGAATCGCAATGAGCAGTTCTTC. Amino acids: CASSKTGNRNEQFF.

The gene calls are TRBV10-3 and TRBJ2-3, with D possibly matching TRBD2 (5 bases). Between the trimmed V and J ends, which lost 9 bases and 14 bases, there was a span of 24 bases. CDR3 size: 13 residues. CDR1 and CDR2 from the germline V gene are ENHRY and SYGVKD. CDR3 bases: TGTGCCATTAAGGACTCTTCCCCAGATACCCTGTATTTT. Translated: CAIKDSSPDTLYF.

A word on this clonotype: The junction and the germline gene differ at one end; a read error may be behind it. The chain employs TRBV5-6 and TRBJ2-4; tentatively, D is TRBD1 or TRBD2 (5 bases each). CDR3 length: 20 residues. Germline CDR1 is SGHDT and CDR2 is YYEEEE. The CDR3 DNA reads as TGTGCCAACAGCCTCAACATGAGGGGTACCCGCCAAGGAGCCAAAAACATTCAGAACTTC. Translated: CANSLNMRGTRQGAKNIQNF.

There are a few counts of this clonotype. A much larger clone differs from this one at a single base, so this may be a read error. V usage is TRBV6-4 and J usage is TRBJ2-2, with D perhaps TRBD1 or TRBD2 (5 bases each). Germline V gene lookup returns CDR1 MRHNA and CDR2 SNTAGT. Trimming took 2 bases from V and 2 from J, leaving 6 bases between them. This CDR3 contains 14 residues. The CDR3 reads CASSDGDNTGELFF. CDR3 sequence (DNA): TGTGCCAGCAGTGACGGGGACAACACCGGGGAGCTGTTTTTT.

This clonotype was detected only a few times. The CDR3 nucleotides are TGCGCCAGCAGCTTCGGGCCTAGCGATTCCGAGCAGTACTTC. It is translated as CASSFGPSDSEQYF. The chain couples TRBV5-1 to TRBJ2-7; maybe TRBD2 (6 bases). This CDR3 comprises 14 residues. V dropped 2 bases and J dropped 6 bases, with 15 bases sitting between them. Germline loops: CDR1 SGHRS, CDR2 YFSETQ.

Notes on this clonotype: At one of its ends the junction is not consistent with the germline gene, which may arise from a read error. This chain uses TRBV28 with TRBJ2-2; the match to TRBD1 covers 9 bases. Germline CDR1 MDHEN, CDR2 SYDVKM. This CDR3 region has 15 residues. The CDR3 region has the DNA TGTGCCAGCATTCGACCGGGACAGGGTTCCGGGGAGATGTTTTTT. It translates to CASIRPGQGSGEMFF.

Comments on this clonotype: As the CDR3 is not closed by the conserved phenylalanine or tryptophan, this likely results from a read error. This chain links TRBV4-2 with TRBJ2-7; 9 positions match TRBD2. V shed 1 base and J 2 bases; nucleotides not matched to a gene: 6. From germline, CDR1 is LGHNA and CDR2 YNFKEQ. The CDR3 covers 16 residues. This CDR3 reads CASSQAGTSITYEQYI. The CDR3 DNA follows: TGTGCCAGCAGCCAAGCCGGGACTAGCATCACCTACGAGCAGTACATC.

On this clonotype: A junction boundary mismatches the germline segment, possibly from a read error. The chain carries TRBV4-1 and TRBJ2-6; perhaps TRBD2 as D (5 bases). The CDR3 is 14 amino acids. Germline V gene sequence: CDR1 MGHRA, CDR2 YSYEKL. The chain's CDR3 is CTSSQDSGTNVLTF. DNA for the CDR3: TGTACCAGCAGCCAGGACTCTGGGACCAACGTCCTGACTTTC.

The chain is built from TRBV10-3 and TRBJ2-5; no clear D. Germline V CDR1 and CDR2: ENHRY, SYGVKD. CDR3 length: 13 amino acids. V was trimmed by 7 bases and J by 4 bases, leaving 13 bases between them. The CDR3 protein is CAITPNWRETQYF. The CDR3 region has the DNA TGTGCCATCACCCCGAACTGGAGAGAGACCCAGTACTTC.

By share, this clonotype ranks as large. The genes are TRBV11-2 and TRBJ2-7, with a possible D match to TRBD1 (5 bases). From germline, CDR1 is SGHAT and CDR2 FQNNGV. This CDR3 is 13 amino acids long. V dropped 3 bases and J dropped 6 bases, with 12 bases sitting between them. Here the CDR3 DNA reads TGTGCCAGCAGCTTGGAAACAGGAGCCGAGCAGTACTTC. Encoded protein: CASSLETGAEQYF. Full variable domain (missing parts from reference TRBV11-2 and TRBJ2-7): EAGVAQSPRYKIIEKRQSVAFWCNPISGHATLYWYQQILGQGPKLLIQFQNNGVVDDSQLPKDRFSAERLKGVDSTLKIQPAKLEDSAVYLCASSLETGAEQYFGPGTRLTVT.

On this clonotype: The junction does not match germline at one end; this may be a read error. The rearrangement joins TRBV5-5 to TRBJ2-7, with D possibly matching TRBD1 (5 bases). Looked up from germline, CDR1 is SGHKS and CDR2 is YYEKEE (reference sequence). The CDR3 is 16 residues long. In nucleotides, the CDR3 is TGTACCAGTAGGTTCTCCATTTTCGACAGATCCTACGAGCAGTACTTC. This sequence encodes CTSRFSIFDRSYEQYF.

As to this clonotype: A read error may explain this, as a much larger clone is one base away. This rearrangement joins TRBV20-1 to TRBJ2-3; D is ambiguous. Germline V gene data show CDR1 as DFQATT and CDR2 as SNEGSKA (reference sequence). The CDR3 is 12 residues long. Trimming shortened V by 8 bases and J by 2 bases, and 11 bases separated the two germline ends. DNA of the CDR3: TGCAGTCTTGGCGATTTCACAGATACGCAGTATTTT. It yields the protein CSLGDFTDTQYF.

This clonotype was picked up one time. Compared with germline, one end of the junction differs, possibly owing to a read error. The rearrangement joins TRBV12-3 or TRBV12-4 to TRBJ2-7; 11 bases are a match to TRBD2. The CDR3 totals 18 residues. CDR3 coding DNA: TGTGCCGGCAGTCCTACTACCCGCGGACTAGCGGGCTCTTACGAGCAGTACTTC. It translates to CAGSPTTRGLAGSYEQYF.

On this clonotype itself: The conserved final phenylalanine or tryptophan is absent from the CDR3, which likely points to a read error. The DNA is left out, because the CDR3 cannot be placed on it with certainty; the CDR3 is given as TCRdb lists it. V gene TRBV6-8 combines with J gene TRBJ2-1; the table's D gene call, TRBD2, was not cross checked with the DNA. Germline lookup yields CDR1 MNHGY and CDR2 SAAAGT. A total of 9 residues make up the CDR3, ends included. The CDR3 reads CASKTSAFL.

This chain uses TRBV12-3 or TRBV12-4 with TRBJ2-1; maybe TRBD1 (6 bases). This CDR3 contains 14 residues. The germline V and J ends were trimmed by 8 bases and 9 bases, with 20 bases remaining between them. This CDR3 reads CASGGTWGYGEQFF. The CDR3 DNA sequence: TGTGCCAGCGGTGGGACATGGGGCTACGGTGAGCAGTTCTTC.

In the case of this clonotype: One junction end does not reproduce the germline sequence, and a read error may be involved. The V call is TRBV5-1, the J call TRBJ1-1; D is perhaps TRBD1 (5 bases). Per germline, CDR1 SGHRS and CDR2 YFSETQ. The CDR3 contains 14 residues. The CDR3 DNA is TGCGCCAGTAGCTTGAATGCGGGGGTCACTGAAGCTTTCTTT. Its translation: CASSLNAGVTEAFF.

The chain employs TRBV4-2 and TRBJ2-7; 9 bases are a match to TRBD2. This CDR3 contains 15 residues. Germline V lookup: CDR1 LGHNA, CDR2 YNFKEQ. With V trimmed by 8 bases and J by 9 bases, 17 bases remained unmatched. Here the CDR3 reads CASGKESGGRAVQYF. The CDR3, as DNA: TGTGCCAGCGGCAAAGAGTCCGGCGGGAGGGCCGTGCAGTACTTC.

The V gene is TRBV11-2, the J gene TRBJ2-3; the D call may be TRBD1 or TRBD2 (5 bases each). Germline loops: CDR1 SGHAT, CDR2 FQNNGV. CDR3 size: 16 residues. The V end lost 6 bases, the J end lost 6 bases, and 22 bases lay between the germline ends. CDR3 region: CASSLWGQLGTDTQYF. The DNA of the CDR3 is TGTGCCAGCAGTTTGTGGGGCCAACTAGGGACGGATACGCAGTATTTT.

The gene calls are TRBV11-2 and TRBJ2-2; the D gene is possibly TRBD1 (5 bases). CDR3 length equals 16 residues. Trimming took 5 bases from V and 7 from J, leaving 20 bases between them. Germline CDR1 SGHAT, CDR2 FQNNGV. The CDR3 reads CASSRPRQGNYGELFF. CDR3 nucleotide sequence: TGTGCCAGCAGCAGGCCCCGGCAGGGTAACTACGGGGAGCTGTTTTTT.

As to this clonotype: The junction shows a germline mismatch at one end, possibly a read error. CDR3 sequence reads: CASSLVTYNGQFF. Written as DNA, the CDR3 is TGTGCCAGCAGTTTAGTTACTTACAATGGGCAGTTCTTC. The chain recombines TRBV6-2 or TRBV6-3 with TRBJ2-1; no reliable D call. Germline CDR1 and CDR2: MNHEY and SVGEGT. The CDR3 extends over 13 amino acids.

With regard to this clonotype: One end of the junction is discordant with germline, which a read error may explain. This chain links TRBV7-9 with TRBJ1-1; 7 positions match TRBD1. The CDR3 runs to 13 residues. Germline loops: CDR1 SEHNR, CDR2 FQNEAQ (reference sequence). CDR3 nucleotide sequence: TGTGGCAGCTGCTTCAGGGGGGGCACTGAAGCTTTCTTT. Its translation: CGSCFRGGTEAFF.

Comments on this clonotype: Germline is not matched at one junction end, which may reflect a read error. The chain combines TRBV7-8 with TRBJ1-2, with D uncertain. The length of the CDR3 is 17 residues. Germline values: CDR1 SGHVS, CDR2 FQNEAQ. DNA for the CDR3: TGTGTCAGCAGCTTAGTTAAGGTGGAAGCAGGTCAATATGGCTACACTTTC. Translating gives CVSSLVKVEAGQYGYTF.

Turning to this clonotype: As the CDR3 is not closed by the conserved phenylalanine or tryptophan, this likely results from a read error. The chain is built from TRBV12-3 or TRBV12-4 and TRBJ2-2; a possible D gene is TRBD2 (6 bases). V was cut by 6 bases and J by 7 bases, with 21 bases left in between. The CDR3 has 16 residues. CDR3 protein: CASRTGQAGFGGELFL. CDR3 coding DNA: TGTGCCAGCAGGACTGGACAAGCGGGTTTTGGCGGGGAGCTGTTTCTT.

In this sample, this clonotype turned up many times. The chain is built from TRBV6-4 and TRBJ2-1, with D possibly being TRBD1 (5 bases). The CDR3 has 15 residues. V shed 2 bases and J shed 8 bases, with 16 bases lying between them. Germline CDR1 MRHNA, CDR2 SNTAGT. CDR3 amino acids: CASSDRPGSGDEQFF. The CDR3 region has the DNA TGTGCCAGCAGTGACCGGCCAGGGTCGGGCGATGAGCAGTTCTTC.

Turning to this clonotype: The junction departs from germline at one end; a sequencing error may be responsible. V is TRBV5-1 and J is TRBJ2-5; weak D call: TRBD1 (6 bases). The CDR3 runs 14 residues. The germline V gene has CDR1 SGHRS and CDR2 YFSETQ. This CDR3 is CAGSPGQFQETQYF. CDR3 nucleotides: TGCGCCGGCAGCCCAGGACAGTTCCAAGAGACCCAGTACTTC.

The genes are TRBV6-5 and TRBJ1-4; D unresolved. Trimming stripped 6 bases from V and 3 bases from J, with 11 bases between. The CDR3 covers 14 residues. Germline CDR1 is MNHEY and CDR2 is SVGAGI. In DNA, the CDR3 is TGTGCCAGCAGCAGGTCTGCATCTAATGAAAAACTGTTTTTT. Its protein product is CASSRSASNEKLFF.

Turning to this clonotype: A much larger clone lies a single base off, so this may be a read error. The chain combines TRBV6-2 or TRBV6-3 with TRBJ2-1; weak D call: TRBD2 (6 bases). Between the trimmed V and J ends, which lost 2 bases and 10 bases, there was a span of 15 bases. Germline V gene data show CDR1 as MNHEY and CDR2 as SVGEGT. The CDR3 loop spans 14 amino acids. DNA of the CDR3: TGTGCCAGCAGTTACATAAGGGAGGTGGACGAGCAGTTCTTC. Translated: CASSYIREVDEQFF.

The chain links TRBV7-9 to TRBJ2-1; D perhaps matches TRBD1 (5 bases). From germline, CDR1 is SEHNR and CDR2 FQNEAQ (reference sequence). The CDR3 extends over 13 amino acids. V was shortened by 5 bases and J by 13 bases, with 18 bases between the two germline ends. In DNA form, the CDR3 reads TGTGCCAGCAGCGAATGTGGGGCTGGTGAACAGTTCTTC. As protein: CASSECGAGEQFF.